Listed here is a single T cell receptor (beta chain). Its antigen is currently unknown. A single heparinised blood sample, averaging approximately 116 mL, was obtained per donor. Expressed TCRB transcripts were sequenced because the entire RNA isolate underwent reverse transcription. Libraries were prepared by immunoSEQ multiplex PCR; TCRdb keeps only in-frame clonotypes and omits some of them. Among roughly 230,000 clones listed, over 9.5% were seen once. The entry originates in a study of beta chain features in type 1 diabetes. Whole-study results and caveats: The naive, central memory and Treg TCRB repertoires showed an apparent similarity that was greater among patients than among healthy donors.

Trimming stripped 4 bases from V and 4 bases from J, with 21 bases between. This CDR3 has 17 residues. Germline CDR1 and CDR2: SGHKS and YYEKEE (reference sequence). The sequencing input was naive CD4+ T cells from blood. This clonotype originated in a young woman in good health. The chain joins TRBV5-5 to TRBJ2-1; possible D gene TRBD1, 5 bases. CDR3 DNA sequence: TGTGCCAGCAGCCCTGGACATAGCCCCTTCCCATACAATGAGCAGTTCTTC. This codes for CASSPGHSPFPYNEQFF. The complete variable domain, with remaining parts taken from reference TRBV5-5 and TRBJ2-1, reads DAGVTQSPTHLIKTRGQQVTLRCSPISGHKSVSWYQQVLGQGPQFIFQYYEKEERGRGNFPDRFSARQFPNYSSELNVNALLLGDSALYLCASSPGHSPFPYNEQFFGPGTRLTVL.